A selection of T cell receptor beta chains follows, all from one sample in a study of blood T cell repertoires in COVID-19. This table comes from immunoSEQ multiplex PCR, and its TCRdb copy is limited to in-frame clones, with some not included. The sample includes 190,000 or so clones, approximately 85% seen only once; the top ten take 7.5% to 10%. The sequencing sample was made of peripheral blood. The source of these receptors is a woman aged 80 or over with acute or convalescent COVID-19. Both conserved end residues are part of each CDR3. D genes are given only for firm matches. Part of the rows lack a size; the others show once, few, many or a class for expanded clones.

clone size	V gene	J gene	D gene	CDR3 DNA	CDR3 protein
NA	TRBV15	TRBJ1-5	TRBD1	TGTGCCACCAGCAGGGACAGGGTGACAGGGATCGGCAATCAGCCCCAGCATTTT	CATSRDRVTGIGNQPQHF
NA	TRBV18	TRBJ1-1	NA	TGTGCCAGCTCCCCTGACAGGTCTACTGAAGCTTTCTTT	CASSPDRSTEAFF
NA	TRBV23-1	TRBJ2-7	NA	TGCGCCAGCAGTCAATCGGGCCGGTACTCCTACGAGCAGTACTTC	CASSQSGRYSYEQYF
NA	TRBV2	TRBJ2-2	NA	TGTGCCAGCAGCTCACAGGGTCTCACCGGGGAGCTGTTTTTT	CASSSQGLTGELFF
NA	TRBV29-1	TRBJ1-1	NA	TGCAGCGTTCTCCTAACGAACACTGAAGCTTTCTTT	CSVLLTNTEAFF
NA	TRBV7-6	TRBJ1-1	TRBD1	TGTGCCAGCAGCCCCGGGACAGGGGGCGCAGGGAAAACTGAAGCTTTCTTT	CASSPGTGGAGKTEAFF
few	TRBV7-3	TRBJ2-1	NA	TGTGCCAGCAGCTTAATCCCGGGGAATGAGCAGTTCTTC	CASSLIPGNEQFF
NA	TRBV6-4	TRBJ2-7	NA	TGTGCCAGCAGTGACCCCCGTCGGCAGTACTTC	CASSDPRRQYF
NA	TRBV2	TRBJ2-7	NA	TGTGCCAGCAGCGCTCAAGGACTATCTTTCGAGCAGTACTTC	CASSAQGLSFEQYF
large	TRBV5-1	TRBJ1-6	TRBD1	TGCGCCAGCAGCTGGACAGGGGCCAATCCCCTCCACTTT	CASSWTGANPLHF
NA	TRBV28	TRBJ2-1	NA	TGTGCCAGCAGTTTGCCCGATCCGAGGTTGGGCAATGAGCAGTTCTTC	CASSLPDPRLGNEQFF
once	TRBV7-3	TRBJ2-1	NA	TGTGCCAGCAGCTTAGCCCCCACTAGAGCCTACAATGAGCAGTTCTTC	CASSLAPTRAYNEQFF
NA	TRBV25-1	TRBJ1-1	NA	TGTGCCAGCAGTGAAGGGGAGAAGGGCACTGAAGCTTTCTTT	CASSEGEKGTEAFF
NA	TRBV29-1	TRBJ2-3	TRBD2	TGCAGCGTTGAAAGTTCGCGGGGGGGCCCATATACGCAGTATTTT	CSVESSRGGPYTQYF
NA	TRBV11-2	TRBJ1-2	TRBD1	TGTGCCAGCAGCTTAGATCAGGGCAGGGGGCCGGGCGGCTACACCTTC	CASSLDQGRGPGGYTF